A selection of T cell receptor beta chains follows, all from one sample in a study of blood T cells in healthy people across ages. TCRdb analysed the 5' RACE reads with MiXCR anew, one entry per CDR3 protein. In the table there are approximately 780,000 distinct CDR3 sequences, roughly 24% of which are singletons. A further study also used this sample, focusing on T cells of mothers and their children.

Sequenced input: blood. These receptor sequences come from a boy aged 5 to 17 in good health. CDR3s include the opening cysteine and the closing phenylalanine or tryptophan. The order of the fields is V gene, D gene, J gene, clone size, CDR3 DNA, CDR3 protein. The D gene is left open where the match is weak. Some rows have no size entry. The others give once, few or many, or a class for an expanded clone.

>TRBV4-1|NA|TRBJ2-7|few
TGCGCCGGCAGCCAAGCGGCAGGTGGGGGGATTTACGAGCAGTACTTC
CAGSQAAGGGIYEQYF
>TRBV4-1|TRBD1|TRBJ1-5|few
TGCGCCAGCAGCTCACAGGGGACCGGAAGCAATCAGCCCCAGCATTTT
CASSSQGTGSNQPQHF
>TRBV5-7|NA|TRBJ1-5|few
TGTGCCAGCAGCTTGGTTGGGGACCTGCTACCGCAGCCCCAGCATTTT
CASSLVGDLLPQPQHF
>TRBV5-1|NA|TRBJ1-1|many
TGTGCCAGCAGCTTAGCAGGGCCGAACACTGAAGCTTTCTTT
CASSLAGPNTEAFF
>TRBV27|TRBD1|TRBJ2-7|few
TGTGCCAGCAGTCCCGGGACAGGGAGGGCCTCCTACGAGCAGTACTTC
CASSPGTGRASYEQYF
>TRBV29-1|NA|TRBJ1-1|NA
TGCAGCGTGGGGTCTGGGGGGCGAAACACTGAAGCTTTCTTT
CSVGSGGRNTEAFF
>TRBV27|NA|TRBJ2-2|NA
TGTGCCAGCAGGCGGACCAGCACCGGGGAGCTGTTTTTT
CASRRTSTGELFF
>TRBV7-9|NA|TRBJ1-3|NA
TGTGCCAGCAGCCCCTCGACAGTGCGGAGTGGAAACACCATATATTTT
CASSPSTVRSGNTIYF
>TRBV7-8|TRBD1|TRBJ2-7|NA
TGTGCCAGCAGCGCCGGGACAGGGGTCGTCTACGAGCAGTACTTC
CASSAGTGVVYEQYF
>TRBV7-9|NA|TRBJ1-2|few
TGTGCCAGCAGCTTAAAAATCACCGATGGCTACACCTTC
CASSLKITDGYTF
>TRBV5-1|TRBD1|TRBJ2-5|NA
TGCGCCAGCAGCCTACTGGGACAGTACCAAGAGACCCAGTACTTC
CASSLLGQYQETQYF
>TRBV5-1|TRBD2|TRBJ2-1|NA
TGCGCCAGCAGCTCTGCTAGCGGGGGGGTTTACAATGAGCAGTTCTTC
CASSSASGGVYNEQFF
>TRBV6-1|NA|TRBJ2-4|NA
TGTGCCAGCAGACCCCAGGTGGGAATTACTCTAGCCAAAAACATTCAGTACTTC
CASRPQVGITLAKNIQYF
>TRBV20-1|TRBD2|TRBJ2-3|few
TGCAGTCCAGGGGCTAGCGGGGTCACAGATACGCAGTATTTT
CSPGASGVTDTQYF
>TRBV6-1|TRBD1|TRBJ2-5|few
TGTGCCAGCAGTCAGGACAGGGTAGAGGAGACCCAGTACTTC
CASSQDRVEETQYF
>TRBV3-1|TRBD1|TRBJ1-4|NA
TGTGCCAGCAGCCAAGTTCACAGGGGAAAACTGTTTTTT
CASSQVHRGKLFF
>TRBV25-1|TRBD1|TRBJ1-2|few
TGTGCCAGCAGTAGGGACAGGGTCGTAGGTGGCTACACCTTC
CASSRDRVVGGYTF
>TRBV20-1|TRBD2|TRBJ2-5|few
TGCAGTGCTAGAGGGCGAGGGACTAGCTGGCAAGAGACCCAGTACTTC
CSARGRGTSWQETQYF
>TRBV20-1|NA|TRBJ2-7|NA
TGCAGTGCTAGTCCCCCCGGGGGCGGTAACTCCTACGAGCAGTACTTC
CSASPPGGGNSYEQYF
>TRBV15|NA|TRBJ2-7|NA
TGTGCCACCAGCAACGCGGGATCTCTCTTTGGGAACGAGCAGTACTTC
CATSNAGSLFGNEQYF
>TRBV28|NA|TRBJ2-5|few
TGTGCCAGCACTCTAGGGATAGAGCAGTACTTC
CASTLGIEQYF
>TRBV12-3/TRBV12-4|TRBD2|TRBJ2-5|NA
TGTGCCAGCAGTTTGGCTAGCGGGGGGGCCGGGCAGTACTTC
CASSLASGGAGQYF
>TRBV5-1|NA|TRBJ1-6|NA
TGCGCCAGCAGCGACGACAGAACTCTTAATTCACCCCTCCACTTT
CASSDDRTLNSPLHF
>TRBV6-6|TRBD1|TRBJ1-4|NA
TGTGCCAGCAGTTACTCCTCAGGGGGGGATGAAAAACTGTTTTTT
CASSYSSGGDEKLFF
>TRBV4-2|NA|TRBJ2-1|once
TGTGCCAGCAGCCACGACCACAATGAGCAGTTCTTC
CASSHDHNEQFF
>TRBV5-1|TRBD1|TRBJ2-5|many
TGCGCCAGCAGCTTGGGACAGGGGACCGGGGAGACCCAGTACTTC
CASSLGQGTGETQYF
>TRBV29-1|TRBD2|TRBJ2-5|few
TGCAGCGTTGAAGATCCGGGGGGATGGTTCTTC
CSVEDPGGWFF
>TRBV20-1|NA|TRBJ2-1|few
TGCAGTGCGCCCCTCGACCTACTCTACAATGAGCAGTTCTTC
CSAPLDLLYNEQFF
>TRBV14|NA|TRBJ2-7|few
TGTGCCAGCAGCCCGGGGGCCCTCTCCTACGAGCAGTACTTC
CASSPGALSYEQYF
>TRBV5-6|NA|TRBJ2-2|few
TGTGCCAGCAGCTTTGATCGGACCCCCGGGGCCGGGGAGCTGTTTTTT
CASSFDRTPGAGELFF
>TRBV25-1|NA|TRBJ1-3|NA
TGTGCCAGCAGTGAGCCGGGAAACACCATATATTTT
CASSEPGNTIYF
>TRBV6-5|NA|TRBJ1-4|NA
TGTGCCAGCAAGGGTGAAAAACTGTTTTTT
CASKGEKLFF
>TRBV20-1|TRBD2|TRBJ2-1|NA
TGCAGTGCCTACCTAACTCCGGGACTACTAGCGAGCTCCTACAATGAGCAGTTCTTC
CSAYLTPGLLASSYNEQFF
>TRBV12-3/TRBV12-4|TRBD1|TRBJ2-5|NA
TGTGCCAGCAGGCCAAGCGGACAGGGGCAGACCCAGTACTTC
CASRPSGQGQTQYF
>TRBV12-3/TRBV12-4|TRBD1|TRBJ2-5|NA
TGTGCCAGCAGTTCTCCGGGACAGGGATTCGGAGAGACCCAGTACTTC
CASSSPGQGFGETQYF
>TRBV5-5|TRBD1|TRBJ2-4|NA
TGTGCCAGCAGCGCGGACAGGGTGGTGGGGAACATTCAGTACTTC
CASSADRVVGNIQYF
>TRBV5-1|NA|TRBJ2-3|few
TGCGCCAGCTCTCCCGGGCGCCCGAGCACAGATACGCAGTATTTT
CASSPGRPSTDTQYF
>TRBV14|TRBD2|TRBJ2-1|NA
TGTGCCAGCAGCCTTGGGGGACTAGCGGGAAACAATGAGCAGTTCTTC
CASSLGGLAGNNEQFF
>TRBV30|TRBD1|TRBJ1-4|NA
TGTGCCTGGAGAGCCCCCGGGACAGCAATTGAAAAACTGTTTTTT
CAWRAPGTAIEKLFF
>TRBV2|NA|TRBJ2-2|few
TGTGCCAGCAAATTGACCACCGGGGAGCTGTTTTTT
CASKLTTGELFF
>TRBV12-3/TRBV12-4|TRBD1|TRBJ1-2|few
TGTGCCAGCAGTTTAAGGGGGCGAGTTTATGGCTACACCTTC
CASSLRGRVYGYTF
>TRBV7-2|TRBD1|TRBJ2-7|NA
TGTGCCAGCAGCTTAGGGACAGGGTGGACCTACGAGCAGTACTTC
CASSLGTGWTYEQYF
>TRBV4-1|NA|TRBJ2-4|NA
TGCGCCAGCAGCCAAGTGCGGGCGGTCGGCATTCAGTACTTC
CASSQVRAVGIQYF
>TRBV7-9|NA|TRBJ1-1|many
TGTGCCAGCAGCCCTGACGGTAACACTGAAGCTTTCTTT
CASSPDGNTEAFF
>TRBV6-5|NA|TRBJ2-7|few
TGTGCCAGCAGTTATGGCCCCAAGCCTTACGAGCAGTACTTC
CASSYGPKPYEQYF
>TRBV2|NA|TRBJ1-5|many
TGTGCCAGCCCAGGGCAGGGGAGCAATCAGCCCCAGCATTTT
CASPGQGSNQPQHF